A single T cell receptor beta chain is shown here with its context. This sample is part of a study of graft-versus-host responses after intestinal transplantation. Across the study: The whole recipient group had anti-thymocyte globulin induction followed by tacrolimus and steroids for two to four years.

Trimming took off 3 bases at V and 0 bases at J, with 12 bases between the two ends. This CDR3 contains 15 residues. Germline lookup yields CDR1 SGHKS and CDR2 YYEKEE (reference sequence). Assay: immunoSEQ multiplex PCR; the TCRdb copy retains only in-frame clones and omits some. The data hold around 96,000 clones, with 80% to 95% observed a single time. The sequencing here drew on PBMCs, taken around 68 weeks after intestinal transplant. This TCR came from a human patient who received an intestinal transplant, so some T cells may come from the graft donor. The V call is TRBV5-5, the J call TRBJ2-5, with D hard to call. The CDR3 loop reads CASSYHNEYQETQYF. The CDR3 nucleotides are TGTGCCAGCAGCTACCACAACGAATACCAAGAGACCCAGTACTTC.